This T cell receptor beta chain was profiled in a study of blood T cell repertoires in COVID-19. TCRdb keeps only in-frame clones here, not all; method: immunoSEQ multiplex PCR. Among about 190,000 clones listed, nearly 90% were seen once. CDR1 is LGHNA and CDR2 is YNFKEQ in the germline V gene. The CDR3 spans 15 residues. Trimming stripped 0 bases from V and 7 bases from J, with 15 bases between. This clone has only one observation. Sequenced material: peripheral blood. This clonotype was obtained from a man aged 45-65 years with acute or convalescent COVID-19. The chain carries TRBV4-2 and TRBJ1-2, with a weak D call TRBD1 (6 bases). CDR3 in DNA: TGTGCCAGCAGCCAAGATCGGGGGGCTTATGGTGGCTACACCTTC. It is translated as CASSQDRGAYGGYTF.